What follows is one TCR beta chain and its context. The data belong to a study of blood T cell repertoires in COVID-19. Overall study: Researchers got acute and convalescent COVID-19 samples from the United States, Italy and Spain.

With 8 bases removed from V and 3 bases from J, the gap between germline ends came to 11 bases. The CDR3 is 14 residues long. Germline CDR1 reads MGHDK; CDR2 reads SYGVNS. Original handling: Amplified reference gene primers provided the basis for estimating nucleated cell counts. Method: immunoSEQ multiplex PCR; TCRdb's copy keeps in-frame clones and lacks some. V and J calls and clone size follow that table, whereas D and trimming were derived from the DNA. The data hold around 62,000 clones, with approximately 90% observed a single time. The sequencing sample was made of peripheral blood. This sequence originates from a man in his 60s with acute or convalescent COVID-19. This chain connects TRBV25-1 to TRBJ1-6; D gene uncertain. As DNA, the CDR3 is TGTGCCAGCGCCCCCCCTAACTATAATTCACCCCTCCACTTT. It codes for CASAPPNYNSPLHF.